The 25 T cell receptor beta chains given below trace back to one sample, sequenced in a study of blood T cell repertoires in COVID-19 (dated by TCRdb to between 2020 and 2021). Libraries were constructed by the immunoSEQ multiplex PCR assay. Here the immuneACCESS table is served through TCRdb, limited to in-frame sequences with V and J called. Missing clones are a known gap in these copies; in checked studies unresolved V genes cover under half, and the rest lacks a known reason. In this sample the table shows about 39,000 clones, more than 70% of which occur a single time. The ten largest clones add up to over 45% of the sample. Material for sequencing was peripheral blood. These receptors originate from a man aged 65 to 79 with acute or convalescent COVID-19.

This chain uses TRBV5-1 with TRBJ2-3; 12 bases align to TRBD2. The CDR3 sequence is 16 residues long. The germline gives CDR1 SGHRS, CDR2 YFSETQ. J was trimmed by 14 bases and V by 0 bases; bases with no gene match: 13. The CDR3 protein is CASSLGLAGDRLLGYF. The DNA for the CDR3 is TGCGCCAGCAGCTTGGGACTAGCGGGAGACAGGCTCTTAGGGTATTTT.

The chain uses TRBV6-1 and TRBJ2-1, with 7 bases identical to TRBD1. The CDR3 loop spans 17 amino acids. CDR1 and CDR2 (germline): MNHNS, SASEGT. After removal of 1 base from V and 0 bases from J, the junction contained 6 bases not matched to a gene. As DNA, the CDR3 is TGTGCCAGCAGTGAAGGAAACAGGGGCGGCTCCTACAATGAGCAGTTCTTC. Amino acid sequence: CASSEGNRGGSYNEQFF.

V usage is TRBV19 and J usage is TRBJ1-2; D ambiguous. The CDR3 loop spans 15 amino acids. V lost 3 bases to trimming and J lost 4 bases, with 15 bases between them. Germline lookup yields CDR1 LNHDA and CDR2 SQIVND (reference sequence). The chain's CDR3 is CASSMGEDFIYGYTF. As DNA, the CDR3 is TGTGCCAGTAGTATGGGTGAGGATTTTATCTATGGCTACACCTTC.

V usage is TRBV18 and J usage is TRBJ1-5; possibly TRBD1 for D (5 bases). The germline V and J ends were trimmed by 3 bases and 0 bases, with 12 bases remaining between them. The CDR3 is 16 amino acids. Germline CDR1 KGHSH, CDR2 LQKENI. The CDR3 protein is CASSPQGAGSNQPQHF. The CDR3 DNA sequence: TGTGCCAGCTCACCTCAGGGAGCGGGTAGCAATCAGCCCCAGCATTTT.

In this sample, this clone turned up once. The V call is TRBV4-3, the J call TRBJ2-7; TRBD2 might be the D (6 bases). Germline CDR1 LGHNA, CDR2 YSLEER. The V and J ends lost 0 bases and 3 bases respectively, with 9 bases between them. CDR3 length equals 14 residues. In DNA, the CDR3 is TGCGCCAGCAGCCAAGATGGAGGGATCTACGAGCAGTACTTC. Its protein is CASSQDGGIYEQYF.

The chain has TRBV29-1 and TRBJ1-1; D is uncertain. The CDR3 is 11 residues long. V was trimmed by 6 bases and J by 7 bases, leaving 12 bases between them. Germline CDR1 reads SQVTM; CDR2 reads ANQGSEA. In nucleotides, the CDR3 is TGCAGCGTCCTTCGGGGTGGTGAAGCTTTCTTT. Protein product: CSVLRGGEAFF. The full variable domain, its missing parts supplied by reference TRBV29-1 and TRBJ1-1, is SAVISQKPSRDICQRGTSLTIQCQVDSQVTMMFWYRQQPGQSLTLIATANQGSEATYESGFVIDKFPISRPNLTFSTLTVSNMSPEDSSIYLCSVLRGGEAFFGQGTRLTVV.

This chain links TRBV3-1 (or the pseudogene TRBV3-2) with TRBJ2-5; D is perhaps TRBD2 (6 bases). V dropped 0 bases and J dropped 2 bases, with 19 bases sitting between them. The CDR3 extends over 18 amino acids. Germline V gives CDR1 LGHDT, CDR2 YNNKEL (reference sequence). The CDR3 region has the DNA TGTGCCAGCAGCCAAGATACAAGCGGAGGGCACTGGCAAGAGACCCAGTACTTC. Protein: CASSQDTSGGHWQETQYF.

This clone has only a few counts. The rearrangement links TRBV14 to TRBJ2-2; 10 bases fit TRBD2. CDR3 length: 16 amino acids. The V gene end was trimmed by 4 bases and the J gene end by 3 bases; junction bases not matched to a gene: 5. CDR1 and CDR2 (germline): SGHDN, FVKESK. CDR3 sequence reads: CASSRLAGFYTGELFF. The CDR3 coding sequence is TGTGCCAGCAGCCGACTAGCGGGTTTCTACACCGGGGAGCTGTTTTTT.

The chain is built from TRBV19 and TRBJ1-5, with unresolved D. V was cut by 5 bases and J by 3 bases, with 20 bases left in between. There are 17 residues in the CDR3. Germline lookup yields CDR1 LNHDA and CDR2 SQIVND (reference sequence). As DNA, the CDR3 is TGTGCCAGTAGTGTGGCGGGTGACGGGTTTAACAATCAGCCCCAGCATTTT. This encodes CASSVAGDGFNNQPQHF.

V usage is TRBV27 and J usage is TRBJ2-3, with D hard to call. With 3 bases removed from V and 4 bases from J, the gap between germline ends came to 17 bases. CDR3 size: 16 residues. CDR1 and CDR2 (germline): MNHEY, SMNVEV (reference sequence). CDR3 nucleotides: TGTGCCAGCAGTTTCGCCGCGAATGGTATCGCAGATACGCAGTATTTT. Protein: CASSFAANGIADTQYF.

The rearrangement links TRBV5-5 to TRBJ1-5; D is possibly TRBD1 (6 bases). This CDR3 is built from 15 residues. The germline CDR1 and CDR2 sequences are SGHKS and YYEKEE (reference sequence). The V and J ends lost 0 bases and 4 bases respectively, with 11 bases between them. The CDR3 spells CASSLGAGANQPQHF. In DNA, the CDR3 is TGTGCCAGCAGCTTGGGTGCGGGGGCTAATCAGCCCCAGCATTTT.

This clone has only one observation. The chain carries TRBV7-9 and TRBJ1-4; 11 bases agree with TRBD1. This CDR3 has 18 amino acids. The V gene end was trimmed by 8 bases and the J gene end by 0 bases; junction bases not matched to a gene: 11. Germline-derived CDR1 and CDR2 are SEHNR and FQNEAQ (reference sequence). This chain's CDR3 is CASSPTVGQGATNEKLFF. The CDR3 nucleotides read TGTGCCAGCTCCCCGACCGTGGGACAGGGGGCAACTAATGAAAAACTGTTTTTT.

The chain links TRBV6-5 to TRBJ1-2; TRBD1 aligns across 10 bases. There are 15 residues in the CDR3. Germline-derived CDR1 and CDR2 are MNHEY and SVGAGI. V was pared by 10 bases and J by 1 base, with 9 bases of the junction left unmatched. The CDR3 loop is CATNPRDRGNYGYTF. The CDR3 nucleotides are TGTGCCACAAACCCCCGGGACAGGGGTAACTATGGCTACACCTTC.

This clone was seen once. J is TRBJ2-7 and V is TRBV7-8; 11 bases line up with TRBD2. The CDR3 is 17 residues long. After removal of 5 bases from V and 5 bases from J, the junction contained 14 bases not matched to a gene. Germline V gene data show CDR1 as SGHVS and CDR2 as FQNEAQ. The DNA for the CDR3 is TGTGCCAGCAGCCTAGAGAGACGTAGCGGGGGGGCCCACGAGCAGTACTTC. Its translation is CASSLERRSGGAHEQYF.

The V and J genes are TRBV11-2 and TRBJ2-5; D perhaps matches TRBD2 (6 bases). This CDR3 region has 15 residues. Germline values: CDR1 SGHAT, CDR2 FQNNGV. The ends were cut back, 1 base at V and 3 bases at J, with 12 bases in the middle. The CDR3, as DNA: TGTGCCAGCAGCTTAGGGGGACTCCCCGAAGAGACCCAGTACTTC. The encoded protein is CASSLGGLPEETQYF.

The CDR3 DNA sequence: TGTGCCAGCAGTAAAACACAAAACACTGAAGCTTTCTTT. This gives the protein CASSKTQNTEAFF. The chain employs TRBV6-6 and TRBJ1-1; D ambiguous. Trimming stripped 5 bases from V and 2 bases from J, with 9 bases between. The CDR3 consists of 13 residues. The V gene's germline CDR1 is MNHNY and CDR2 SVGAGI (reference sequence).

The chain couples TRBV19 to TRBJ1-1; the match to TRBD1 covers 7 bases. Germline V gene data show CDR1 as LNHDA and CDR2 as SQIVND (reference sequence). This CDR3 comprises 15 residues. The V gene end was trimmed by 3 bases and the J gene end by 2 bases; junction bases not matched to a gene: 6. This CDR3 reads CASSIIRQGNTEAFF. CDR3 in DNA: TGTGCCAGTAGTATTATACGACAGGGTAACACTGAAGCTTTCTTT.

The genes are TRBV5-4 and TRBJ2-1, with 12 bases fitting TRBD2. The CDR3 consists of 17 residues. Germline V gene sequence: CDR1 SGHNT, CDR2 YYREEE (reference sequence). V shed 4 bases, J shed 0 bases, and the junction held 5 bases outside the gene matches. CDR3 in DNA: TGTGCCAGCAGCCGAGGACTAGCGGGGCGCTCCTACAATGAGCAGTTCTTC. Translation: CASSRGLAGRSYNEQFF.

The CDR3 DNA reads as TGTGCCACCGCTGTCCAGGGAGGTGAAAAACTGTTTTTT. The encoded protein is CATAVQGGEKLFF. This chain links TRBV19 with TRBJ1-4; D might be TRBD1 (5 bases). Germline lookup yields CDR1 LNHDA and CDR2 SQIVND (reference sequence). Trimming removed 10 bases at V and 7 bases at J, with 16 bases between. The CDR3 extends over 13 amino acids.

The rearrangement uses TRBV27 and TRBJ1-6; D gene uncertain. The CDR3 runs to 15 residues. Trimming left V 5 bases short and J 8 bases short, with 16 bases between. Germline V gives CDR1 MNHEY, CDR2 SMNVEV (reference sequence). CDR3 region: CASSPTAFYDSPLHF. CDR3 DNA: TGTGCCAGCAGTCCCACAGCTTTTTACGATTCACCCCTCCACTTT.

The genes are TRBV7-8 and TRBJ2-7; 14 positions agree with TRBD2. Looked up from germline, CDR1 is SGHVS and CDR2 is FQNEAQ. Trimming cost V 8 bases and J 5 bases; bases outside gene matches: 5. This CDR3 comprises 14 residues. The DNA of the CDR3 is TGTGCCAGCCGTGGGGGACTAGCGGGAGACGAGCAGTACTTC. The encoded protein is CASRGGLAGDEQYF. Complete variable domain (other parts from reference TRBV7-8 and TRBJ2-7): GAGVSQSPRYKVAKRGQDVALRCDPISGHVSLFWYQQALGQGPEFLTYFQNEAQLDKSGLPSDRFFAERPEGSVSTLKIQRTQQEDSAVYLCASRGGLAGDEQYFGPGTRLTVT.

J is TRBJ1-2 and V is TRBV3-1 (or the pseudogene TRBV3-2); D is ambiguous. Trimming shortened V by 6 bases and J by 0 bases, and 11 bases separated the two germline ends. Germline CDR1 reads LGHDT; CDR2 reads YNNKEL (reference sequence). The CDR3 has 14 residues. DNA of the CDR3: TGTGCCAGCAGTCAGCAGGCAGCTAACTATGGCTACACCTTC. The encoded protein is CASSQQAANYGYTF.

The gene calls are TRBV30 and TRBJ2-2; the match to TRBD1 covers 9 bases. V gave up 2 bases and J gave up 5 bases; unmatched junction bases: 3. Per germline, CDR1 GTSNPN and CDR2 SVGIG (reference sequence). The CDR3 sequence is 14 residues long. For the CDR3, the DNA is TGTGCCTGGAGTTACAGGGGGCGAACCGGGGAGCTGTTTTTT. This gives the protein CAWSYRGRTGELFF. The full variable domain, completed using reference TRBV30 and TRBJ2-2, is SQTIHQWPATLVQPVGSPLSLECTVEGTSNPNLYWYRQAAGRGLQLLFYSVGIGQISSEVPQNLSASRPQDRQFILSSKKLLLSDSGFYLCAWSYRGRTGELFFGEGSRLTVL.

The chain has TRBV7-6 and TRBJ2-7; D is ambiguous. The ends were cut back, 3 bases at V and 5 bases at J, with 8 bases in the middle. The V gene's germline CDR1 is SGHVS and CDR2 FNYEAQ. The CDR3 covers 12 residues. The CDR3 nucleotides are TGTGCCAGCAGCTTTGGAGCCGACGAGCAGTACTTC. Translation gives CASSFGADEQYF.

The chain combines TRBV30 with TRBJ1-2; 7 positions agree with TRBD1. Trimming removed 3 bases from V and 7 bases from J; junction bases left unmatched: 11. CDR1 is GTSNPN, CDR2 SVGIG, per germline (reference sequence). CDR3 length: 14 amino acids. CDR3 nucleotide sequence: TGTGCCTGGAGCGTCGGACAGGAGCTTTCTGGCTACACCTTC. Translation: CAWSVGQELSGYTF. Variable domain in full (rest from reference TRBV30 and TRBJ1-2): SQTIHQWPATLVQPVGSPLSLECTVEGTSNPNLYWYRQAAGRGLQLLFYSVGIGQISSEVPQNLSASRPQDRQFILSSKKLLLSDSGFYLCAWSVGQELSGYTFGSGTRLTVV.